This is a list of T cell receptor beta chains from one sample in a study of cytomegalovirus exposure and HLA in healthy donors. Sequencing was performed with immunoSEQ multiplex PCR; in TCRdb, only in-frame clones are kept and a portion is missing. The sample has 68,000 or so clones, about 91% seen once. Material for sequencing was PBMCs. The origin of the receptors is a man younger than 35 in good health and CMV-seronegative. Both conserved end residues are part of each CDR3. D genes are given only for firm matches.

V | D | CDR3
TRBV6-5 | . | CASKLYKESYEQYF
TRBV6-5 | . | CASSQRQDYNYGYTF
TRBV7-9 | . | CASSPPQGTTNEKLFF
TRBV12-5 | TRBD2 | CASGSHSGLAGYTDTQYF
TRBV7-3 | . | CASSLGSREYNEQFF
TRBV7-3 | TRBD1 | CASSLGQGASPDTQYF
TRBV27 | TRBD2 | CASSPRGGLYNEQFF
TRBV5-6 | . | CASSRGSATNEKLFF
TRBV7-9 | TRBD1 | CASSVPGQGGYSNQPQHF
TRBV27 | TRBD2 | CASSLRAGVNYNEQFF
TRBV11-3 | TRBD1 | CASSFDRVSYNEQFF
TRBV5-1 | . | CASSLEFRLAYEYEQFF
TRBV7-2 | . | CASSGTGLSSTDTQYF
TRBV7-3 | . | CASSPGISPLQETQYF
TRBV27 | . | CASSYGLDTQYF
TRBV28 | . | CASSLGRGLFTLQYF
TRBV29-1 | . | CSGAGLSSPETQYF
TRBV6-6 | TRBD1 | CASRTGGSYEQYF
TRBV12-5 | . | CASGLVVGVLLYQPQHF
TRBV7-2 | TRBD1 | CASSFPRDRGMGEQFF
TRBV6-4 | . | CASSDSFGGYTF
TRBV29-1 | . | CSVTAGADYGYTF
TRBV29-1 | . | CSLAGGPEAFF
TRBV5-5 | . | CASSLAELATNEKLFF
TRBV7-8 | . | CASSLIGQTGTGELFF
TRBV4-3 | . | CASSPGSSYNEQFF
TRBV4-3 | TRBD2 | CASSQAGTRDTGELFF
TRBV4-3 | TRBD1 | CASSQTTGPGNQPQHF
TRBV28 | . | CASSFSNEKLFF
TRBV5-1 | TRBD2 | CASSLRGAGVETGELFF
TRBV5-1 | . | CASSQPGTSTYEQYF
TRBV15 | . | CATSSGKGYNEQFF
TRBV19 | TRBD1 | CASRPGQGNTEAFF
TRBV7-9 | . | CASSTGTLDGYTF
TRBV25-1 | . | CASRRGTTDTQYF
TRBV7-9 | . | CASSLPRMGSEQFF
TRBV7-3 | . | CASSTGTPKNIQYF
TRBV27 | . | CASSFHTTYEQYF
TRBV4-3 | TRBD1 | CASSQGTGGSGELFF
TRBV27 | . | CASNGGAWAGELFF
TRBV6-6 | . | CASSYSGRGLGEQYF
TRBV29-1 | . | CSVDGLAGYEQYF
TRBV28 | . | CASRPRGQPQHF
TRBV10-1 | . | CASRTTEGEQYF
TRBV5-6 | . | CASSRDIYGYTF
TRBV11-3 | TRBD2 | CASSGTAGADTQYF
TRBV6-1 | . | CASSSEPYEQYF
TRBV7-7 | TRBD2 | CASSLAAGNEQFF
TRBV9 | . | CASSGGGPSWEQYF
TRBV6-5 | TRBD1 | CASSRATGWNTQYF
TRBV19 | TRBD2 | CASSTRLAGGPQETQYF
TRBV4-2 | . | CASSQAETGELFF
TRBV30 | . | CAWSSSGSQYF